Listed here is a single TCR beta chain. Its antigen has not been determined. No base-level quality is on record; no much larger clone is a single base apart. The CDR3 runs 15 amino acids, cysteine and phenylalanine included. Left in the record is the CDR3 DNA by itself, 45 bases read in frame from the first base. The V and J ends are trimmed by 6 bases and 0 bases, leaving 13 bases between them. The sequencer was an Illumina HiSeq 2500. TCR beta libraries were prepared by quantitative 5'-RACE with molecular barcodes. The paper's processing steps were these. A new computational method, built on a probabilistic model of VDJ rearrangement, was used to identify disease-linked TCR variants. TCRdb trimmed public reads at Q25 via fastp, called clones via MiXCR and kept in-frame beta chains. Every CDR3 protein is listed once, alongside the most common genes and DNA of its rows. The V and J calls and clone size are TCRdb's, not the authors'. The sample table holds around 340,000 distinct CDR3 sequences, of which 14% to 15% were seen once. The top ten hold about 1% of the sample.

The data originate from a study of CD8 T cells in ankylosing spondylitis (TCRdb year 2017). Study-level background: T cell receptor beta repertoires were profiled in healthy donors and ankylosing spondylitis patients so that disease-linked TCR variants could be found. The whole study cohort included over 85 healthy donors and 25 ankylosing spondylitis patients. Samples of peripheral blood were taken, and for ankylosing spondylitis patients, synovial fluid was collected as well.

The investigation overall reported the following: In peripheral blood, the disease-linked clones were found at relatively low frequencies and had a CD8+ phenotype. A TCR beta motif of 8 or 9 highly homologous amino acid variants appeared characteristic of blood from ankylosing spondylitis patients. Some TCR beta motif variants had previously been reported in synovial fluid and blood of reactive arthritis patients, which suggested common disease-initiation mechanisms. The disease-linked clones were reported as significantly enriched in matched synovial fluid samples from ankylosing spondylitis patients.

Sequenced input: blood, either unsorted or a sorted T cell fraction (not recorded which). The chain is assembled from TRBV12-3 or TRBV12-4 and TRBJ2-3, and the D gene may be TRBD2, 5 bases matching. This receptor was taken from a male donor with ankylosing spondylitis or in good health (not recorded which). The sequenced DNA: TGTGCCAGCAGCCTCCAGCGGACTAGCACAGATACGCAGTATTTT. Its translation reads: CASSLQRTSTDTQYF.